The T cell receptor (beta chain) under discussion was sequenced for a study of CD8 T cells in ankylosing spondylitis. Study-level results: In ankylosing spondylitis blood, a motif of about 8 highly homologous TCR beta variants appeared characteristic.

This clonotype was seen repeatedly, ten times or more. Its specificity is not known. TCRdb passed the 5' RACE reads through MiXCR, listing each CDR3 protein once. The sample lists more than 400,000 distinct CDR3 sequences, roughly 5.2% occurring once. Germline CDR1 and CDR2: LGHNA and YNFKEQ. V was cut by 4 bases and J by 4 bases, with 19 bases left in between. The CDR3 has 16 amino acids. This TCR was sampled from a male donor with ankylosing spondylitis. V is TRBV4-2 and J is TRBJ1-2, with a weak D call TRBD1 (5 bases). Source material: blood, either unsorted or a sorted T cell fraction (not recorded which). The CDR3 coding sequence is TGTGCCAGCAGCCTCTTGGGGCCAGAATTGGGCTATGGCTACACCTTC. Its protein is CASSLLGPELGYGYTF.